This entry lists 4 T cell receptor beta chains sequenced from one sample in a study of CD8+ T cells in alopecia areata. Extracted RNA was reverse transcribed into cDNA, the sequencing template. Generated by immunoSEQ multiplex PCR, the TCRdb table keeps only in-frame clones and is missing some. In the table there are roughly 150,000 clones, about 60% of which are singletons. Sequencing was performed on CD4+ T cells sorted from blood, taken at week 0. The receptors here all came from a human donor with alopecia areata.

The rearrangement joins TRBV19 to TRBJ1-6; 7 bases are a match to TRBD1. V lost 9 bases, J lost 2 bases, and 4 bases stayed unmatched. CDR3 length equals 14 residues. CDR1 LNHDA and CDR2 SQIVND come from the germline V gene (reference sequence). Here the CDR3 DNA reads TGTGCCAGCGGACAGGACACCTATAATTCACCCCTCCACTTT. Amino acids: CASGQDTYNSPLHF.

This clone was observed a handful of times. The chain links TRBV5-1 to TRBJ1-1, with D unclear. Germline V gives CDR1 SGHRS, CDR2 YFSETQ. V dropped 4 bases and J dropped 4 bases, with 8 bases sitting between them. CDR3 length equals 12 residues. The CDR3 sequence is CASSVGSTEAFF. CDR3 sequence (DNA): TGCGCCAGCAGCGTCGGGAGCACTGAAGCTTTCTTT.

This chain connects TRBV10-3 to TRBJ1-2; unclear D gene. This CDR3 is 13 amino acids long. The V end lost 0 bases, the J end lost 4 bases, and 6 bases lay between the germline ends. The germline CDR1 and CDR2 sequences are ENHRY and SYGVKD. The CDR3 region is CAISESMTYGYTF. CDR3 DNA sequence: TGTGCCATCAGTGAGTCGATGACCTATGGCTACACCTTC.

This chain links TRBV13 with TRBJ1-4; 9 nucleotides align to TRBD1. Trimming removed 5 bases from V and 7 bases from J; junction bases left unmatched: 5. This CDR3 is built from 14 residues. CDR1 is PRHDT and CDR2 is FYEKMQ in the germline V gene (reference sequence). The CDR3 DNA reads as TGTGCCAGCAGCCTGGGACAGGGTAGTGAAAAACTGTTTTTT. This codes for CASSLGQGSEKLFF.